Below are 9 T cell receptor beta chains sequenced from a single sample in a study of blood T cells in healthy people across ages. Sample-barcoded 5' priming and a J-beta primer mix drove a second PCR of roughly 7 to 11 cycles. TCRdb called the 5' RACE reads again in MiXCR, with one record for every CDR3 protein. The sample has about 640,000 distinct CDR3 sequences, about 53% seen once. Source material: blood. The source is a man aged 55 to 69 in good health.

The gene calls are TRBV20-1 and TRBJ1-1; D is unresolved. Germline V CDR1 and CDR2: DFQATT, SNEGSKA (reference sequence). This CDR3 comprises 13 residues. V was trimmed by 5 bases and J by 1 base, leaving 11 bases between them. DNA of the CDR3: TGCAGTGCTGGTAGGCAGTCGAACACTGAAGCTTTCTTT. Translated: CSAGRQSNTEAFF.

Worth noting for this clonotype: The junction differs from germline at one of its ends, possibly a read error. The CDR3 bases are TGCAGTGCGGCGGGACTAGCGGAAAACATTCGGTACTTC. It codes for CSAAGLAENIRYF. The V gene is TRBV20-1, the J gene TRBJ2-4; TRBD2 matches at 11 bases. Germline lookup yields CDR1 DFQATT and CDR2 SNEGSKA (reference sequence). The CDR3 is 13 amino acids.

V usage is TRBV5-1 and J usage is TRBJ2-5; 8 bases are shared with TRBD2. Germline V gives CDR1 SGHRS, CDR2 YFSETQ. The ends lost 3 bases at V and 1 base at J; junction bases unmatched: 14. This CDR3 has 18 residues. The CDR3 is CASSSGLAGGILQETQYF. CDR3 sequence (DNA): TGCGCCAGCAGCTCAGGGCTAGCGGGCGGCATTCTCCAAGAGACCCAGTACTTC.

Comments on this clonotype: A read error may produce the germline difference seen at one junction end. The chain joins TRBV7-2 to TRBJ2-5, with D possibly matching TRBD2 (6 bases). Germline CDR1 SGHTA, CDR2 FQGNSA. This CDR3 region has 13 residues. The CDR3 DNA follows: TGTGCCAGCAACTTATCTCGGGGGGAGACCCAGTACTTC. Protein: CASNLSRGETQYF.

V and J are TRBV12-3 or TRBV12-4 and TRBJ2-3, with D possibly TRBD1 on 5 matching bases. The CDR3 contains 13 residues. V lost 7 bases and J 2 bases, leaving 10 bases between the germline ends. CDR3 protein: CASIDSNTDTQYF. Here the CDR3 DNA reads TGTGCCAGCATTGACAGCAACACAGATACGCAGTATTTT.

This clonotype was seen a few times. The V call is TRBV20-1, the J call TRBJ1-2, with D possibly being TRBD1 (6 bases). Trimming removed 4 bases at V and 4 bases at J, with 10 bases between. Germline values: CDR1 DFQATT, CDR2 SNEGSKA (reference sequence). CDR3 length: 12 residues. The CDR3 region has the DNA TGCAGTGCTACCCCGACAGGCTATGGCTACACCTTC. This encodes CSATPTGYGYTF.

The CDR3 sequence: CARDRDRGSYEQYF. CDR3 coding DNA: TGTGCCAGGGACCGGGACAGGGGATCTTACGAGCAGTACTTC. The V gene is TRBV2, the J gene TRBJ2-4, with TRBD1 matching over 10 bases. The J call is in doubt because the DNA end fits TRBJ2-7 better. The CDR3 sequence is 14 residues long. CDR1 SNHLY and CDR2 FYNNEI come from the germline V gene.

The chain recombines TRBV20-1 with TRBJ2-6; perhaps TRBD1 as D (5 bases). The ends were cut back, 0 bases at V and 2 bases at J, with 8 bases in the middle. Germline CDR1 is DFQATT and CDR2 is SNEGSKA (reference sequence). This CDR3 comprises 15 residues. The CDR3 sequence is CSARDAGTGANVLTF. In nucleotides, the CDR3 is TGCAGTGCTAGAGATGCAGGGACTGGGGCCAACGTCCTGACTTTC.

This CDR3 reads CSARLGGDTQYF. CDR3 in DNA: TGCAGTGCTAGGTTGGGAGGAGATACGCAGTATTTT. V usage is TRBV20-1 and J usage is TRBJ2-3; D is possibly TRBD2 (6 bases). The CDR3 runs to 12 residues. V was pared by 3 bases and J by 5 bases, with 9 bases between. Germline loops: CDR1 DFQATT, CDR2 SNEGSKA (reference sequence).